The 13 T cell receptor beta chains given below trace back to one sample, sequenced in a study of blood T cell repertoires in COVID-19. Profiled with immunoSEQ multiplex PCR; TCRdb holds only in-frame clones, not every one. The table lists 200,000 to 250,000 clones, 85% to 90% of them singletons, with over 1.1% in the top ten. Specimen: peripheral blood. These receptors all come from a man older than 75 with acute or convalescent COVID-19.

The chain employs TRBV2 and TRBJ2-1, with TRBD1 as a possible D gene (6 bases). The CDR3 consists of 15 residues. CDR1 is SNHLY and CDR2 is FYNNEI in the germline V gene. Deletions cut 2 bases from V and 5 bases from J, with 13 bases between. The CDR3 loop is CASSELQGSDNEQFF. The CDR3 nucleotides are TGTGCCAGCAGTGAACTCCAGGGGTCTGACAATGAGCAGTTCTTC.

This clone occurred once. The J gene is TRBJ2-5, the V gene TRBV6-5; a possible D gene is TRBD1 (5 bases). There are 13 residues in the CDR3. V was trimmed by 6 bases and J by 5 bases, leaving 13 bases between them. Germline CDR1 reads MNHEY; CDR2 reads SVGAGI. In DNA, the CDR3 is TGTGCCAGCAGCTGGGGCCCTGGGGAGACCCAGTACTTC. It encodes CASSWGPGETQYF.

The chain is built from TRBV6-5 and TRBJ2-2; D may be TRBD2 (5 bases). Germline lookup yields CDR1 MNHEY and CDR2 SVGAGI. The CDR3 extends over 14 amino acids. V gave up 4 bases and J gave up 3 bases, with 9 bases separating them. This CDR3 is CASSFAGYTGELFF. The DNA of the CDR3 is TGTGCCAGCAGTTTTGCGGGTTACACCGGGGAGCTGTTTTTT.

The chain uses TRBV19 and TRBJ2-1; 9 bases map to TRBD1. This CDR3 is 14 amino acids long. V trimming: 5 bases; J trimming: 7 bases; junction bases outside the gene matches: 6. CDR1 is LNHDA, CDR2 SQIVND, per germline (reference sequence). The CDR3 spells CASSSRDRGNEQFF. In DNA, the CDR3 is TGTGCCAGTAGTTCTCGCGACAGGGGGAATGAGCAGTTCTTC.

This chain joins TRBV9 and TRBJ2-2, with TRBD1 identical over 11 bases. The CDR3 spans 16 residues. Trimming took 4 bases from V and 7 from J; bases not matched to a gene: 9. The germline CDR1 and CDR2 sequences are SGDLS and YYNGEE. The CDR3 region has the DNA TGTGCCAGCAGCCCACGGACAGGGGGCGCGGGCGGGGAGCTGTTTTTT. Translation: CASSPRTGGAGGELFF.

This CDR3 reads CASSYSGGGAQNEQFF. CDR3 coding DNA: TGTGCCAGCAGTTACTCGGGCGGGGGGGCCCAGAATGAGCAGTTCTTC. The chain recombines TRBV6-2 or TRBV6-3 with TRBJ2-1; 9 bases line up with TRBD2. This CDR3 has 16 amino acids. Germline values: CDR1 MNHEY, CDR2 SVGEGT. J gave up 7 bases and V 0 bases, and 7 bases lay outside the gene matches.

The chain couples TRBV6-5 to TRBJ2-1, with D uncertain. Germline V gene sequence: CDR1 MNHEY, CDR2 SVGAGI. The CDR3 has 12 amino acids. Trimming took 7 bases from V and 5 from J, leaving 9 bases between them. In DNA form, the CDR3 reads TGTGCCAGCAAGAGTATCCACAATGAGCAGTTCTTC. This translates into CASKSIHNEQFF.

The V call is TRBV21-1, the J call TRBJ2-1; the listed D gene, TRBD2, was not tested against the DNA. TRBV21-1 is deemed a pseudogene. The CDR3 consists of 19 residues. Written as DNA, the CDR3 is TGTGCCAGCAGCAAAGCGGGGACTAGCGGGAACACTGCCTACAATGAGCAGTTCTTC. This gives the protein CASSKAGTSGNTAYNEQFF.

The chain links TRBV5-1 to TRBJ2-2, with 7 positions matching TRBD1. The CDR3 totals 15 residues. CDR1 and CDR2 from the germline V gene are SGHRS and YFSETQ. The junction had 3 bases not matched to a gene; V was cut back by 4 bases and J by 0 bases. The CDR3 DNA reads as TGCGCCAGCAGCGAGGACAGGCCGAACACCGGGGAGCTGTTTTTT. Encoded protein: CASSEDRPNTGELFF. The variable domain in full, with the rest retrieved from reference TRBV5-1 and TRBJ2-2, is KAGVTQTPRYLIKTRGQQVTLSCSPISGHRSVSWYQQTPGQGLQFLFEYFSETQRNKGNFPGRFSGRQFSNSRSEMNVSTLELGDSALYLCASSEDRPNTGELFFGEGSRLTVL.

This rearrangement joins TRBV28 to TRBJ1-1; D uncertain. The CDR3 contains 13 residues. V was trimmed by 6 bases and J by 2 bases, leaving 10 bases between them. Per germline, CDR1 MDHEN and CDR2 SYDVKM. CDR3 sequence reads: CASSLRINTEAFF. The DNA of the CDR3 is TGTGCCAGCAGCCTACGCATAAACACTGAAGCTTTCTTT.

V is TRBV5-1 and J is TRBJ2-1; TRBD2 matches at 15 bases. The CDR3 is made up of 17 amino acids. Germline loops: CDR1 SGHRS, CDR2 YFSETQ. After removal of 2 bases from V and 7 bases from J, the junction contained 7 bases not matched to a gene. The CDR3 here is CASSFRTSGGATNEQFF. CDR3 bases: TGCGCCAGCAGCTTCAGGACTAGCGGGGGGGCAACTAATGAGCAGTTCTTC.

The chain carries TRBV7-2 and TRBJ1-2, with no clear D. CDR1 and CDR2 from the germline V gene are SGHTA and FQGNSA. With 2 bases removed from V and 7 bases from J, the gap between germline ends came to 8 bases. The CDR3 is 12 amino acids. CDR3 DNA: TGTGCCAGCAGCTTACACAGAACTGGCTACACCTTC. It specifies CASSLHRTGYTF.

This chain links TRBV5-8 with TRBJ2-6, with D uncertain. This CDR3 is 14 amino acids long. Germline V gene sequence: CDR1 SGHTS, CDR2 YDEGEE. With 7 bases removed from V and 0 bases from J, the gap between germline ends came to 8 bases. This CDR3 reads CASFRSSGANVLTF. In nucleotides, the CDR3 is TGTGCCAGCTTTCGTAGCTCTGGGGCCAACGTCCTGACTTTC.